This T cell receptor beta chain was recorded in a study of beta chain features in type 1 diabetes. Broader study findings: Across patients, naive, central memory and Treg TCRB repertoires exhibited apparently greater similarity than was observed across healthy donors.

This clone was found a few times. Its antigen is still unknown. CDR1 and CDR2 from the germline V gene are SGHNT and YYREEE (reference sequence). The CDR3 covers 14 residues. V was trimmed by 4 bases and J by 1 base, leaving 10 bases between them. Since all of the isolated RNA was reverse transcribed, expressed TCRB transcripts were what got sequenced. Produced via immunoSEQ multiplex PCR; TCRdb's table is partial and in-frame only. The data show 130,000 to 150,000 clones, 10% seen once. The sequence came from a man in his late teens or twenties in good health. Sequencing input: naive CD4+ T cells from blood. This chain joins TRBV5-4 and TRBJ2-3, with D perhaps matching TRBD2 (6 bases). This CDR3 is CASSPGDGTDTQYF. The CDR3 coding sequence is TGTGCCAGCAGCCCGGGGGACGGCACAGATACGCAGTATTTT.